This entry lists 2 T cell receptor beta chains sequenced from one sample in a study of human T cells and chemical hapten exposure. Documented time point: pre-sensitization, week 0. Treatment: therapeutic diphenylcyclopropenone sensitization with weekly scalp DPC. TCRdb re-analysed the RACE reads in MiXCR, keeping a single row per CDR3 protein. The sample consists of fewer than 350,000 distinct CDR3 sequences, 7.5% to 8% of them appearing once. This specimen was whole blood, taken in connection with sensitization to the hapten diphenylcyclopropenone (DPC). All receptors come from a man between 18 and 29 years old with alopecia areata. Some clones in this sample may be carry-over from other donors' samples.

The chain joins TRBV20-1 to TRBJ1-1, with D uncertain. The germline CDR1 and CDR2 sequences are DFQATT and SNEGSKA (reference sequence). Trimming stripped 0 bases from V and 4 bases from J, with 15 bases between. This CDR3 is built from 15 residues. This CDR3 is CSAREGSGVGTEAFF. CDR3 sequence (DNA): TGCAGTGCTAGAGAGGGGAGCGGAGTCGGCACTGAAGCTTTCTTT.

This clonotype was seen more than once but under ten times. The V gene is TRBV7-8, the J gene TRBJ2-1; D possibly corresponds to TRBD2 (6 bases). Germline-derived CDR1 and CDR2 are SGHVS and FQNEAQ. The V gene lost 1 base and the J gene lost 6 bases, with 13 bases spanning the gap. This CDR3 region has 15 residues. The CDR3 DNA reads TGTGCCAGCAGCTTAGGACTAGAGAGGGTCAATGAGCAGTTCTTC. This encodes CASSLGLERVNEQFF.